This T cell receptor beta chain was recorded in a study of resident and recirculating memory T cells in vitiligo. About the research overall: Whole samples, not sorted cells, were homogenized and used for genomic DNA extraction. Points from the study as a whole: Clonality differed among vitiligo lesions, with no unique dominant clone.

The germline V and J ends were trimmed by 4 bases and 2 bases, with 15 bases remaining between them. The CDR3 has 15 amino acids. Notes on this clone: No antigen is known for it.

Clones were sequenced by immunoSEQ multiplex PCR, and TCRdb holds only the in-frame ones, with some missing. The sample records tens of thousands of clones, about 91% being singletons. Stable patients also lacked confetti depigmentation, a sign of active vitiligo. This TCR derives from a male donor with vitiligo. The sample taken for sequencing was blood. The V gene is TRBV5-3, the J gene TRBJ1-2; no definite D call. TRBV5-3 carries the ORF label, with uncertain function. The chain's CDR3 is CARSRRRRSNYGYTF. CDR3 sequence (DNA): TGTGCCAGAAGCCGTAGGAGACGAAGCAACTATGGCTACACCTTC.